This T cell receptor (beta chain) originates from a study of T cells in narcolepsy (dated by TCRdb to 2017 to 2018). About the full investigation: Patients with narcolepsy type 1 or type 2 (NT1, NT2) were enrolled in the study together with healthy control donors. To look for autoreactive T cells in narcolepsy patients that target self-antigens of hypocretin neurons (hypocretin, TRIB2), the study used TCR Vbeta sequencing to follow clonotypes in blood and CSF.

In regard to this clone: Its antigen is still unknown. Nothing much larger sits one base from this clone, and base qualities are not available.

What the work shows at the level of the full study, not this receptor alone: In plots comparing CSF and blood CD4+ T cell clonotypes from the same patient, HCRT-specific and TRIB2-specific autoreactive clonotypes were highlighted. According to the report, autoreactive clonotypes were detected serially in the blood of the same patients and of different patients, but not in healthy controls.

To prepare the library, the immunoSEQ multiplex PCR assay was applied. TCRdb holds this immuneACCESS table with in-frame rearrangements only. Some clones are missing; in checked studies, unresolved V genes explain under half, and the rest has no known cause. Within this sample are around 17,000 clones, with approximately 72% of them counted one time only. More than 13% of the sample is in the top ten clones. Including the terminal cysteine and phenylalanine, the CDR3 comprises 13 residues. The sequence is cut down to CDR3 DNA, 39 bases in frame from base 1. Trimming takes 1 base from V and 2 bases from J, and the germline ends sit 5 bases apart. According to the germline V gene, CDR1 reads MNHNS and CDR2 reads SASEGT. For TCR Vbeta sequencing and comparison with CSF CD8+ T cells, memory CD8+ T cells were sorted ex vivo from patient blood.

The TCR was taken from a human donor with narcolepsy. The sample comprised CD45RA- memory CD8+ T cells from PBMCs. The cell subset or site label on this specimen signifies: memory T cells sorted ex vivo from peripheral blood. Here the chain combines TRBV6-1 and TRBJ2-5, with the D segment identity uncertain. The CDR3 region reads CASSEGLQETQYF. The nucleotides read TGTGCCAGCAGTGAAGGGCTACAAGAGACCCAGTACTTC.